This T cell receptor (beta chain) originates from a study of blood T cell repertoires in COVID-19 (dated by TCRdb to the early 2020s). Study-level background: Samples covering the acute and convalescent phases of COVID-19 were provided by collaborators in the United States, Italy and Spain. The repertoires were released in a freely available public database intended as a resource for research on the immune response to SARS-CoV-2. Where HLA class I and class II types were available, the types were taken from metadata supplied by the sample provider, not from assay-based typing. The prospective study material was composed of cDNA or gDNA derived from T cells, B-cell-depleted T cells, or PBMCs. The sample metadata nearly always contained a de-identified subject ID, COVID-19 status, age in years and sex. Subjects who had been exposed to COVID-19, were actively infected with it, or had recovered from it provided the deeply sampled blood TCRbeta repertoires that made up the dataset. The samples were drawn from two sources: the first 160 participants of the ongoing ImmuneRACE study, and over 950 subjects contributed by 6 global collaborators. The paper's findings and limits, for the study overall: The amount of clinical and demographic metadata varied by source and participant and was provided uncurated.

TCRbeta CDR3 regions were amplified from genomic DNA by means of the immunoSEQ Assay, a bias-controlled multiplex PCR. The authors' analysis ran thus. Within the assay, amplification of reference gene primers was used to estimate how many nucleated cells each sample contained. To quantify the absolute abundance of each unique TCRbeta CDR3 rearrangement, sequence reads were collapsed and filtered. For each sample, productive Simpson clonality was calculated as the square root of Simpson's diversity index across productive rearrangements. Imported from immuneACCESS, the table was reduced by TCRdb to in-frame sequences with V and J called. These copies leave out some clones; in studies compared against another copy, an unresolved V gene accounts for under half, and the cause of the remainder is not known. That table furnishes V, J and clone size, whereas the DNA furnished D and trimming. The sample table records over 120,000 clones; about 87% of these occur just once. Clones ranked in the top ten supply about 37% of the sample.

Another Seattle source contributed samples from volunteer blood donors who had recovered from COVID-19. Each collaborating institution followed its own protocols to collect whole blood in K2EDTA tubes. Collaborator samples were shipped for TCRbeta analysis as frozen whole blood, isolated PBMCs, or DNA extracted from either sample type. The germline V gene sets CDR1 to KGHSH and CDR2 to LQKENI. The cysteine opens and the phenylalanine closes a CDR3 of 13 amino acids. The DNA shown is the 39-base CDR3, in frame from base 1. The junction carries 6 bases between V and J, which are trimmed by 3 bases and 1 base respectively. Of note for this clone: The antigen it recognizes is unknown. Base qualities are not provided; no much larger clone lies one nucleotide away. The sample contains more than one DNA sequence encoding this CDR3.

Source material: peripheral blood. This clonotype was sampled from a middle-aged man who had recovered from COVID-19. The rearrangement joined TRBV18 to TRBJ1-1; a tentative D match to TRBD1 spans 5 bases. The bases read TGTGCCAGCTCACCTCAGGGGAACACTGAAGCTTTCTTT. Its product reads: CASSPQGNTEAFF.